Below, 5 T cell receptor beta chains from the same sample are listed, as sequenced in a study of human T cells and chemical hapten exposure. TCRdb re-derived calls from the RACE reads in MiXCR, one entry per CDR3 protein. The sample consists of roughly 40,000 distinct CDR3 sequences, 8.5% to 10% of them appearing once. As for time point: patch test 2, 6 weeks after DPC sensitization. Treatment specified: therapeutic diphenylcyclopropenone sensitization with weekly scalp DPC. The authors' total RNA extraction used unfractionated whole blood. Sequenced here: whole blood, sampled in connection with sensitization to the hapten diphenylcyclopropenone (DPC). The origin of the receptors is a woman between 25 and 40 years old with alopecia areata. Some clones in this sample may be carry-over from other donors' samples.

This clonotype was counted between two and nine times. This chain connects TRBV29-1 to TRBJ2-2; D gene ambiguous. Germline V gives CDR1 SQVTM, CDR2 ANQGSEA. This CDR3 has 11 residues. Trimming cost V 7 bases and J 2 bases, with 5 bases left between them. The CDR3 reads CSGKNTGELFF. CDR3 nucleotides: TGCAGCGGAAAAAACACCGGGGAGCTGTTTTTT.

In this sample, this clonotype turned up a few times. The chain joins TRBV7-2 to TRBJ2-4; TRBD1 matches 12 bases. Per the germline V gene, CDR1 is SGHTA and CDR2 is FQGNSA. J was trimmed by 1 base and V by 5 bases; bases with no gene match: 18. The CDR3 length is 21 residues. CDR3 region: CASSRNRIPGQGARAKNIQYF. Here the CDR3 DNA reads TGTGCCAGCAGCCGAAATCGCATTCCGGGACAGGGGGCCCGTGCCAAAAACATTCAGTACTTC. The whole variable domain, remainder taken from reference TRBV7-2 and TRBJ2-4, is GAGVSQSPSNKVTEKGKDVELRCDPISGHTALYWYRQSLGQGLEFLIYFQGNSAPDKSGLPSDRFSAERTGGSVSTLTIQRTQQEDSAVYLCASSRNRIPGQGARAKNIQYFGAGTRLSVL.

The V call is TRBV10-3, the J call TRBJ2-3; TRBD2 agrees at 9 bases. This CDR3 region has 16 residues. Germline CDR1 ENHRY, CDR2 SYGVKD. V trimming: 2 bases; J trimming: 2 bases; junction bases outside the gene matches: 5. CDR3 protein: CAISERAGGTTDTQYF. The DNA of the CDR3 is TGTGCCATCAGTGAGCGAGCGGGGGGTACCACAGATACGCAGTATTTT.

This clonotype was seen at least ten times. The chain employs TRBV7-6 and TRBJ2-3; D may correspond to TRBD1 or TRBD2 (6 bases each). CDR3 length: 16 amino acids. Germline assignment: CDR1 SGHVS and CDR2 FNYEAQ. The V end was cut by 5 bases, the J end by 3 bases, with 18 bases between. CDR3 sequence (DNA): TGTGCCAGCAGCCCCCGGACAGCGGGCCCAACAGATACGCAGTATTTT. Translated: CASSPRTAGPTDTQYF.

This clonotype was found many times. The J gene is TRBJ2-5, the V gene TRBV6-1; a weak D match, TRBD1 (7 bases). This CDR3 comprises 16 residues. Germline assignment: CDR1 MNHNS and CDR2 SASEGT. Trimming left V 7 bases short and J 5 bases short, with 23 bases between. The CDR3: CASTPRGAFSGETQYF. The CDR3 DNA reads TGTGCCAGCACCCCCAGGGGGGCCTTTTCAGGGGAGACCCAGTACTTC.